Below are 7 T cell receptor beta chains sequenced from a single sample in a study of CD8 T cells in Susac syndrome. With random hexamers, about 0.45 to 1 ug RNA was reverse transcribed. Via MiXCR, TCRdb re-called the immunoSEQ multiplex PCR reads, giving one row per CDR3 protein. The sample includes 350,000 to 550,000 distinct CDR3 sequences, approximately 85% seen only once; the top ten take around 0.12%. The sample taken for sequencing was CD8+ T cells from PBMCs. These receptors originate from a human donor with multiple sclerosis.

This clonotype was found once. This chain joins TRBV15 and TRBJ2-7; 10 nucleotides match TRBD1. The CDR3 is 15 amino acids. V shed 3 bases, J shed 5 bases, and the junction held 7 bases outside the gene matches. Germline lookup yields CDR1 LNHNV and CDR2 YYDKDF (reference sequence). CDR3 sequence reads: CATSSESTGGHEQYF. In DNA, the CDR3 is TGTGCCACCAGCAGCGAATCGACAGGGGGCCACGAGCAGTACTTC.

The count of this clonotype is one. This chain uses TRBV24-1 with TRBJ2-1; 7 positions match TRBD2. Germline V gene data show CDR1 as KGHDR and CDR2 as SFDVKD. The V and J ends lost 9 bases and 4 bases, in that order; junction bases with no gene match: 8. The CDR3 is made up of 14 amino acids. The CDR3 here is CATQSGTDYNEQFF. Here the CDR3 DNA reads TGTGCCACCCAAAGCGGGACCGATTACAATGAGCAGTTCTTC.

The rearrangement joins TRBV20-1 to TRBJ2-7, with a possible D match to TRBD2 (5 bases). The CDR3 is made up of 13 amino acids. In germline, CDR1 is DFQATT, CDR2 SNEGSKA (reference sequence). V shed 3 bases and J shed 4 bases, with 13 bases lying between them. CDR3 sequence: CSAREEILYEQYF. The CDR3 DNA sequence: TGCAGTGCTAGGGAGGAAATCCTGTACGAGCAGTACTTC.

DNA for the CDR3: TGCAGTGCTAGACCACTAGCAAATCAAGAGACCCAGTACTTC. It encodes CSARPLANQETQYF. The genes are TRBV20-1 and TRBJ2-5, with D perhaps TRBD2 (6 bases). CDR3 length: 14 residues. Trimming cost V 2 bases and J 2 bases, with 12 bases left between them. Germline V gives CDR1 DFQATT, CDR2 SNEGSKA (reference sequence).

Here the CDR3 DNA reads TGTGCCAGCAGGGGTGGCTACCACACCGGGGAGCTGTTTTTT. This encodes CASRGGYHTGELFF. The chain links TRBV12-3 or TRBV12-4 to TRBJ2-2, with unresolved D. With 6 bases removed from V and 3 bases from J, the gap between germline ends came to 11 bases. CDR3 length equals 14 residues.

This chain uses TRBV20-1 with TRBJ1-1; no clear D gene. Trimming pared 1 base from V and 1 base from J, leaving 7 bases between. The germline gives CDR1 DFQATT, CDR2 SNEGSKA (reference sequence). The CDR3 is 13 residues long. The CDR3 protein is CSARGLTNTEAFF. DNA of the CDR3: TGCAGTGCTAGAGGACTCACGAACACTGAAGCTTTCTTT.

This clonotype has just one count. The CDR3 reads CASSLLQRVPGEQYF. CDR3 coding DNA: TGTGCCAGCAGCCTACTCCAGCGGGTTCCGGGCGAGCAGTACTTC. The chain couples TRBV6-2 or TRBV6-3 to TRBJ2-7; D may be TRBD2 (6 bases). Trimming took 6 bases from V and 6 from J, leaving 21 bases between them. The CDR3 contains 15 residues. Per the germline V gene, CDR1 is MNHEY and CDR2 is SVGEGT.